The rows below give T cell receptor beta chains drawn from one sample of a study of blood T cell repertoires in COVID-19. Produced via immunoSEQ multiplex PCR; TCRdb's table is partial and in-frame only. The table includes some 200,000 clones, approximately 90% detected once. Sequenced input: PBMCs or T cells enriched from blood (not recorded which). The origin of the receptors is a woman aged 30 to 39 who had recovered from COVID-19. CDR3s include the opening cysteine and the closing phenylalanine or tryptophan. The order of the fields is D gene, V gene, clone size, J gene, CDR3 protein, CDR3 DNA. A D gene is named only where the DNA matches it firmly. Rows may omit the clone size; those that give it use once, few, many or a size class.

D: TRBD2
V: TRBV19
size: .
J: TRBJ2-1
CDR3: CASSFRLAGGYNEQFF
DNA: TGTGCCAGTAGCTTCAGACTAGCGGGGGGATACAATGAGCAGTTCTTC

D: TRBD1
V: TRBV19
size: .
J: TRBJ1-6
CDR3: CASSEQGIHNSPLHF
DNA: TGTGCCAGTAGTGAACAGGGGATACATAATTCACCCCTCCACTTT

D: .
V: TRBV4-1
size: .
J: TRBJ2-2
CDR3: CATKRAGELFF
DNA: TGCGCCACCAAGCGGGCCGGGGAGCTGTTTTTT

D: TRBD1
V: TRBV10-3
size: once
J: TRBJ1-5
CDR3: CANQQGADQPQHF
DNA: TGTGCCAACCAACAGGGGGCTGATCAGCCCCAGCATTTT

D: TRBD2
V: TRBV27
size: .
J: TRBJ2-3
CDR3: CASAGGQFQSTDTQYF
DNA: TGTGCCAGCGCGGGGGGCCAATTCCAAAGCACAGATACGCAGTATTTT

D: .
V: TRBV19
size: .
J: TRBJ2-3
CDR3: CASSEQGGTDTQYF
DNA: TGTGCCAGTAGCGAGCAGGGTGGGACAGATACGCAGTATTTT

D: .
V: TRBV9
size: once
J: TRBJ2-5
CDR3: CASSTLWASSETQYF
DNA: TGTGCCAGCAGCACTTTATGGGCTAGCTCGGAGACCCAGTACTTC

D: .
V: TRBV5-1
size: .
J: TRBJ1-6
CDR3: CASSLGQGDSPLHF
DNA: TGCGCCAGCAGCTTGGGTCAGGGTGATTCACCCCTCCACTTT

D: TRBD1
V: TRBV6-4
size: .
J: TRBJ1-1
CDR3: CASSDPGTGGPSTEAFF
DNA: TGTGCCAGCAGTGACCCAGGGACAGGGGGCCCGTCCACTGAAGCTTTCTTT

D: TRBD1
V: TRBV4-1
size: .
J: TRBJ1-1
CDR3: CASSQSRDRGGAEAFF
DNA: TGCGCCAGCAGCCAGTCCCGGGACAGGGGCGGGGCTGAAGCTTTCTTT

D: .
V: TRBV19
size: .
J: TRBJ1-1
CDR3: CASSDSMNTEAFF
DNA: TGTGCCAGTTCGGACAGTATGAACACTGAAGCTTTCTTT

D: .
V: TRBV5-6
size: .
J: TRBJ2-1
CDR3: CASSPTYNEQFF
DNA: TGTGCCAGCAGCCCCACATACAATGAGCAGTTCTTC

D: TRBD2
V: TRBV29-1
size: .
J: TRBJ2-3
CDR3: CSVEGGAGGRTDTQYF
DNA: TGCAGCGTTGAAGGAGGAGCGGGGGGGCGTACAGATACGCAGTATTTT

D: TRBD1
V: TRBV27
size: .
J: TRBJ2-7
CDR3: CASNIGVGGLGDSYEQYF
DNA: TGTGCCAGCAACATAGGGGTAGGGGGCTTAGGAGACTCCTACGAGCAGTACTTC

D: .
V: TRBV7-2
size: .
J: TRBJ1-2
CDR3: CASSEIQGLDGYTF
DNA: TGTGCCAGCAGCGAAATACAGGGCTTGGATGGCTACACCTTC

D: .
V: TRBV19
size: .
J: TRBJ2-7
CDR3: CASSMINSGYEQYF
DNA: TGTGCCAGTAGTATGATTAATAGCGGCTACGAGCAGTACTTC

D: .
V: TRBV19
size: .
J: TRBJ1-3
CDR3: CASIPRERALGSGNTIYF
DNA: TGTGCCAGTATTCCTAGGGAGAGGGCGCTTGGCTCTGGAAACACCATATATTTT

D: TRBD1
V: TRBV19
size: .
J: TRBJ1-2
CDR3: CASSIGTGGAFDYGYTF
DNA: TGTGCCAGTAGTATCGGGACAGGGGGCGCTTTCGACTATGGCTACACCTTC

D: TRBD1
V: TRBV9
size: .
J: TRBJ1-2
CDR3: CASSAGQAVEGYTF
DNA: TGTGCCAGCAGCGCGGGACAGGCCGTAGAAGGCTACACCTTC

D: .
V: TRBV6-2/TRBV6-3
size: .
J: TRBJ1-3
CDR3: CASSLRGDSGNTIYF
DNA: TGTGCCAGCAGCCTACGCGGGGACTCTGGAAACACCATATATTTT

D: .
V: TRBV5-1
size: .
J: TRBJ1-2
CDR3: CASSSSPGLDYGYTF
DNA: TGCGCCAGCAGCTCGTCGCCAGGGTTGGACTATGGCTACACCTTC

D: .
V: TRBV4-2
size: .
J: TRBJ2-2
CDR3: CASSQEQIGTGELFF
DNA: TGTGCCAGCAGCCAAGAACAGATAGGCACCGGGGAGCTGTTTTTT

D: .
V: TRBV18
size: once
J: TRBJ1-1
CDR3: CASSPSRGAEGAFF
DNA: TGTGCCAGCTCACCGTCCCGCGGGGCAGAAGGAGCTTTCTTT

D: TRBD1
V: TRBV11-2
size: .
J: TRBJ1-6
CDR3: CASSLRQDRGPEGTSPLHF
DNA: TGTGCCAGCAGCCTCCGCCAGGACAGGGGGCCTGAAGGTACTTCACCCCTCCACTTT

D: .
V: TRBV7-2
size: .
J: TRBJ1-2
CDR3: CASSFTGFGYTF
DNA: TGTGCCAGCAGCTTTACAGGGTTTGGCTACACCTTC

D: TRBD2
V: TRBV4-2
size: .
J: TRBJ2-2
CDR3: CASSPGAGWTGELFF
DNA: TGTGCCAGCAGCCCCGGAGCGGGGTGGACCGGGGAGCTGTTTTTT

D: TRBD1
V: TRBV6-2/TRBV6-3
size: .
J: TRBJ1-2
CDR3: CASSRQGARGYTF
DNA: TGTGCCAGCAGTCGACAGGGGGCTCGTGGCTACACCTTC

D: .
V: TRBV7-9
size: .
J: TRBJ1-4
CDR3: CASSPTGLGEKLFF
DNA: TGTGCCAGCAGCCCGACAGGCCTTGGTGAAAAACTGTTTTTT

D: TRBD1
V: TRBV27
size: few
J: TRBJ1-4
CDR3: CATREFDRESEKLFF
DNA: TGTGCCACCCGAGAATTTGACAGGGAGAGTGAAAAACTGTTTTTT

D: .
V: TRBV25-1
size: .
J: TRBJ2-1
CDR3: CASSEYRASYNEQFF
DNA: TGTGCCAGCAGTGAATACAGGGCCTCCTACAATGAGCAGTTCTTC

D: TRBD2
V: TRBV7-8
size: .
J: TRBJ2-2
CDR3: CASSLRLAVNTGELFF
DNA: TGTGCCAGCAGCTTAAGACTAGCGGTGAACACCGGGGAGCTGTTTTTT

D: .
V: TRBV6-2/TRBV6-3
size: .
J: TRBJ1-5
CDR3: CASSLTRNSNQPQHF
DNA: TGTGCCAGCAGTCTAACTAGAAATAGCAATCAGCCCCAGCATTTT

D: .
V: TRBV5-4
size: .
J: TRBJ2-1
CDR3: CASSLGGSYNEQFF
DNA: TGTGCCAGCAGTCTAGGGGGCTCCTACAATGAGCAGTTCTTC

D: TRBD2
V: TRBV5-4
size: once
J: TRBJ2-5
CDR3: CASSPGGVRETQYF
DNA: TGTGCCAGCAGCCCGGGAGGGGTACGGGAGACCCAGTACTTC

D: TRBD1
V: TRBV7-8
size: .
J: TRBJ1-6
CDR3: CASSPGTASSNSPLHF
DNA: TGTGCCAGCAGCCCTGGGACAGCCTCATCTAATTCACCCCTCCACTTT

D: TRBD1
V: TRBV19
size: .
J: TRBJ2-1
CDR3: CASSRSGQVLLNEQFF
DNA: TGTGCCAGTAGCCGAAGTGGACAGGTTCTCCTAAATGAGCAGTTCTTC

D: .
V: TRBV6-6
size: .
J: TRBJ2-7
CDR3: CATSSTTYEQYF
DNA: TGTGCCACCAGCAGCACTACCTACGAGCAGTACTTC

D: .
V: TRBV7-9
size: .
J: TRBJ2-3
CDR3: CASSLDSAKGDF
DNA: TGTGCCAGCAGCTTAGATTCCGCCAAAGGGGATTTT

D: TRBD1
V: TRBV6-1
size: .
J: TRBJ2-7
CDR3: CASSEYRGPYEQYF
DNA: TGTGCCAGCAGTGAATACAGGGGCCCCTACGAGCAGTACTTC

D: TRBD1
V: TRBV5-5
size: .
J: TRBJ2-7
CDR3: CASSRPGQGYEQYF
DNA: TGTGCCAGCAGCCGGCCGGGACAGGGGTACGAGCAGTACTTC

D: .
V: TRBV27
size: .
J: TRBJ2-3
CDR3: CASRSRLVDTQYF
DNA: TGTGCCAGCAGGTCTAGACTAGTTGATACGCAGTATTTT

D: .
V: TRBV3-1/TRBV3-2
size: .
J: TRBJ2-2
CDR3: CASSQDLNTGELFF
DNA: TGTGCCAGCAGCCAGGACTTAAACACCGGGGAGCTGTTTTTT

D: .
V: TRBV4-3
size: .
J: TRBJ2-1
CDR3: CASSQVELSSYNEQFF
DNA: TGCGCCAGCAGCCAAGTTGAGCTGAGCTCCTACAATGAGCAGTTCTTC

D: TRBD1
V: TRBV6-5
size: .
J: TRBJ2-5
CDR3: CASSYGTGAQETQYF
DNA: TGTGCCAGCAGTTACGGGACAGGGGCCCAAGAGACCCAGTACTTC

D: TRBD1
V: TRBV6-4
size: .
J: TRBJ2-5
CDR3: CASPRVGTGQETQYF
DNA: TGTGCCAGCCCGAGGGTAGGGACAGGGCAAGAGACCCAGTACTTC

D: TRBD1
V: TRBV5-8
size: .
J: TRBJ2-7
CDR3: CASSTYRGLDEQYF
DNA: TGTGCCAGCAGCACATACAGGGGCTTGGACGAGCAGTACTTC